This T cell receptor (beta chain) comes out of a study of blood T cell dynamics during melanoma immunotherapy. Data came from immunoSEQ multiplex PCR; TCRdb stores just in-frame clones and leaves some out. The sample holds roughly 13,000 clones; 86% are singletons and the top ten take almost 4.5%. V lost 5 bases, J lost 4 bases, and 3 bases stayed unmatched. The germline V gene encodes CDR1 LNHDA and CDR2 SQIVND (reference sequence). This CDR3 region has 15 residues. The time point was: pre-treatment baseline. This material consisted of blood, taken from a patient treated with checkpoint blockade. The gene calls are TRBV19 and TRBJ2-1, with TRBD2 matching 12 bases. This receptor was obtained from a human donor with melanoma. The CDR3 loop reads CASSGLAGNYNEQFF. For the CDR3, the DNA is TGTGCCAGTAGTGGACTAGCGGGGAATTACAATGAGCAGTTCTTC.